This is a list of T cell receptor beta chains from one sample in a study of cytomegalovirus exposure and HLA in healthy donors. Assay: immunoSEQ multiplex PCR; the TCRdb copy retains only in-frame clones and omits some. The sample holds some 130,000 clones, 9.7% seen once. Input material: PBMCs. These receptor sequences come from a man between 45 and 60 years old in good health and CMV-seronegative. CDR3s include the opening cysteine and the closing phenylalanine or tryptophan. D genes are given only for firm matches. Not every row has a clone size; where given, it reads once, few, many or a size class.

j_call	d_call	clone_size	v_call	cdr3_aa	cdr3_nt
TRBJ1-5	TRBD1	few	TRBV7-2	CASSLSGQGPTNQPQHF	TGTGCCAGCAGCTTGTCGGGACAGGGTCCAACAAATCAGCCCCAGCATTTT
TRBJ2-3	TRBD2	.	TRBV4-1	CASSQGSGSGTDTQYF	TGCGCCAGCAGCCAAGGGAGCGGGAGTGGGACAGATACGCAGTATTTT
TRBJ2-1	.	.	TRBV11-1	CASSSKDRYNEQFF	TGTGCCAGCAGCTCCAAAGACAGATACAATGAGCAGTTCTTC
TRBJ1-1	.	few	TRBV30	CAWSVGGGTISTEAFF	TGTGCCTGGAGTGTCGGCGGGGGCACCATTTCCACTGAAGCTTTCTTT
TRBJ1-2	.	few	TRBV5-4	CASSQVWGLNYGYTF	TGTGCCAGCAGCCAGGTCTGGGGCCTTAACTATGGCTACACCTTC
TRBJ2-1	.	few	TRBV7-2	CASSLMGGPYNEQFF	TGTGCCAGCAGCTTAATGGGAGGCCCCTACAATGAGCAGTTCTTC
TRBJ2-7	TRBD1	few	TRBV10-1	CASSTGQGVTEQYF	TGCGCCAGCAGCACGGGACAGGGGGTTACGGAGCAGTACTTC
TRBJ1-1	.	few	TRBV30	CAWSVPGRVTEAFF	TGTGCCTGGAGTGTACCAGGTAGAGTTACTGAAGCTTTCTTT
TRBJ1-2	.	.	TRBV30	CAYPDREFYGYTF	TGCGCCTACCCGGACAGAGAGTTTTATGGCTACACCTTC
TRBJ1-3	TRBD1	many	TRBV28	CASSFEGTGFRNTIYF	TGTGCCAGCAGTTTTGAAGGGACAGGATTTAGAAACACCATATATTTT
TRBJ1-5	.	few	TRBV6-1	CASSKRGSNQPQHF	TGTGCCAGCAGCAAAAGGGGTAGCAATCAGCCCCAGCATTTT
TRBJ2-3	TRBD2	few	TRBV6-5	CASSSGLAGGTDTQYF	TGTGCCAGCAGTTCGGGACTAGCGGGAGGAACAGATACGCAGTATTTT
TRBJ1-5	.	few	TRBV5-4	CASLHRGNQPQHF	TGTGCCAGCTTACACCGGGGCAATCAGCCCCAGCATTTT
TRBJ1-5	TRBD1	few	TRBV7-9	CASSSDRGNQPQHF	TGTGCCAGCAGCTCAGACAGGGGCAATCAGCCCCAGCATTTT
TRBJ2-3	.	few	TRBV6-6	CASSYSMSGGDTQYF	TGTGCCAGCAGTTACTCGATGAGCGGCGGAGATACGCAGTATTTT
TRBJ2-7	.	.	TRBV5-4	CASSLGSGASPYEQYF	TGTGCCAGCAGCTTGGGGTCGGGAGCTTCTCCCTACGAGCAGTACTTC
TRBJ1-1	.	.	TRBV5-4	CASSLPGGTEAFF	TGTGCCAGCAGCTTGCCCGGAGGCACTGAAGCTTTCTTT
TRBJ2-1	TRBD2	.	TRBV9	CASSVVSGGSYNEQFF	TGTGCCAGCAGCGTAGTTAGCGGGGGATCCTACAATGAGCAGTTCTTC
TRBJ1-2	TRBD1	few	TRBV10-3	CAIMVGQGFSNYGYTF	TGTGCCATCATGGTGGGACAGGGCTTCTCCAACTATGGCTACACCTTC
TRBJ2-3	.	few	TRBV10-1	CASSWTSTDTQYF	TGCGCCAGCAGTTGGACTAGCACAGATACGCAGTATTTT
TRBJ2-1	TRBD2	.	TRBV7-2	CASSLGSGTSGTVKQFF	TGTGCCAGCAGCTTAGGGTCCGGGACTAGCGGGACCGTAAAGCAGTTCTTC
TRBJ2-5	.	.	TRBV11-2	CASSLGISRQETQYF	TGTGCCAGCAGCTTAGGCATTAGCAGACAAGAGACCCAGTACTTC
TRBJ2-1	.	.	TRBV21-1	CASSKVGQAMGYNEQFF	TGTGCCAGCAGCAAAGTAGGACAGGCAATGGGGTACAATGAGCAGTTCTTC
TRBJ2-1	TRBD2	.	TRBV4-2	CASSQTLAGGSYNEQFF	TGTGCCAGCAGCCAAACACTAGCGGGGGGCTCCTACAATGAGCAGTTCTTC
TRBJ2-5	TRBD2	.	TRBV5-1	CASSRTSGSQETQYF	TGCGCCAGCAGCCGGACTAGCGGGAGCCAAGAGACCCAGTACTTC
TRBJ1-1	TRBD1	few	TRBV2	CASSRGQGPEAFF	TGTGCCAGCAGTAGGGGACAGGGACCTGAAGCTTTCTTT
TRBJ1-2	TRBD1	few	TRBV11-2	CASSSTGGSYGYTF	TGTGCCAGCAGCTCGACAGGGGGGAGCTATGGCTACACCTTC
TRBJ2-1	TRBD2	.	TRBV6-6	CASSKGLGVYEQFF	TGTGCCAGCAGTAAGGGACTAGGGGTCTATGAGCAGTTCTTC
TRBJ1-1	.	.	TRBV11-3	CASSENLQGTLNTEAFF	TGTGCCAGCAGCGAGAACCTCCAGGGGACATTAAACACTGAAGCTTTCTTT
TRBJ1-5	TRBD1	.	TRBV19	CASISTGKVQPQHF	TGTGCCAGTATTTCGACAGGGAAGGTTCAGCCCCAGCATTTT
TRBJ2-7	.	few	TRBV29-1	CSVGGGWGYEQYF	TGCAGCGTTGGAGGGGGTTGGGGTTACGAGCAGTACTTC
TRBJ2-7	TRBD2	few	TRBV10-2	CASSEGTSGYEQYF	TGCGCCAGCAGTGAGGGGACTAGCGGCTACGAGCAGTACTTC
TRBJ1-6	TRBD1	few	TRBV7-8	CASSLIATGDSPLHF	TGTGCCAGCAGCTTAATTGCTACAGGGGATTCACCCCTCCACTTT
TRBJ1-5	.	.	TRBV30	CAWQSGLAGNQPQHF	TGTGCCTGGCAGTCAGGGCTCGCGGGCAATCAGCCCCAGCATTTT
TRBJ1-3	TRBD1	.	TRBV30	CAWAPGQGGNTIYF	TGTGCCTGGGCGCCGGGACAGGGGGGAAACACCATATATTTT
TRBJ2-3	TRBD2	.	TRBV7-3	CASSPHISGNVNTQYF	TGTGCCAGCAGCCCCCATATTAGCGGGAACGTAAATACGCAGTATTTT
TRBJ1-6	TRBD1	few	TRBV25-1	CASSVTGDSPLHF	TGTGCCAGCAGTGTCACAGGGGATTCACCCCTCCACTTT
TRBJ2-7	.	few	TRBV28	CASTQTGIYEQYF	TGTGCCAGCACCCAGACGGGAATCTACGAGCAGTACTTC
TRBJ2-3	.	.	TRBV28	CASSLGGSQDTQYF	TGTGCCAGCAGTTTAGGGGGCTCCCAAGATACGCAGTATTTT
TRBJ2-6	TRBD1	.	TRBV5-6	CASSPGQVSGANVLTF	TGTGCCAGCAGCCCGGGACAGGTCTCTGGGGCCAACGTCCTGACTTTC
TRBJ2-7	.	few	TRBV21-1	CASRGLVRHEQYF	TGTGCCAGCAGGGGACTAGTTCGGCACGAGCAGTACTTC
TRBJ1-1	.	few	TRBV5-1	CASSLGSGDTEAFF	TGCGCCAGCAGCTTAGGATCAGGGGACACTGAAGCTTTCTTT
TRBJ2-3	.	.	TRBV19	CASSIAYGGTDTQYF	TGTGCCAGTAGTATAGCGTACGGGGGCACAGATACGCAGTATTTT
TRBJ1-4	TRBD1	few	TRBV5-4	CASRAGTAPEKLFF	TGTGCCAGCAGGGCCGGGACAGCCCCTGAAAAACTGTTTTTT
TRBJ2-3	TRBD1	few	TRBV7-9	CASSTGTGGTDTQYF	TGTGCCAGCAGCACAGGGACAGGGGGCACAGATACGCAGTATTTT
TRBJ1-2	TRBD1	.	TRBV5-1	CASSLQDRGSYTF	TGCGCCAGCAGCCTGCAGGACAGGGGTAGCTACACCTTC
TRBJ2-1	TRBD2	.	TRBV27	CASSGLADYNEQFF	TGTGCCAGTTCAGGACTAGCGGATTACAATGAGCAGTTCTTC
TRBJ1-3	TRBD1	few	TRBV6-1	CASRGQGLAGNTIYF	TGTGCCAGCAGGGGACAGGGGTTAGCGGGAAACACCATATATTTT